What follows are 3 T cell receptor beta chains derived from one specimen sequenced in a study of blood T cell repertoires in COVID-19. The protocol was immunoSEQ multiplex PCR, while the TCRdb copy is restricted to in-frame clones and leaves out a portion. The table lists 250,000 to 300,000 clones, around 80% of them singletons, with under 5% in the top ten. Sequencing used PBMCs or T cells enriched from blood (not recorded which). The receptors stem from a young man with acute COVID-19.

The chain recombines TRBV5-6 with TRBJ2-5; perhaps TRBD2 as D (6 bases). Per the germline V gene, CDR1 is SGHDT and CDR2 is YYEEEE. The CDR3 is made up of 14 amino acids. Trimming took 5 bases from V and 5 from J, leaving 16 bases between them. The CDR3 reads CASRPLGEEETQYF. CDR3 DNA: TGTGCCAGCAGACCATTGGGGGAGGAGGAGACCCAGTACTTC.

The chain couples TRBV29-1 to TRBJ1-2; 9 nucleotides line up with TRBD1. V lost 6 bases, J lost 6 bases, and 5 bases stayed unmatched. Germline V gives CDR1 SQVTM, CDR2 ANQGSEA. The CDR3 totals 12 residues. The CDR3 here is CSVVDRGDGYTF. The DNA for the CDR3 is TGCAGCGTGGTGGACAGGGGTGATGGCTACACCTTC.

The V and J genes are TRBV5-4 and TRBJ1-1; 7 positions match TRBD1. The V gene's germline CDR1 is SGHNT and CDR2 YYREEE (reference sequence). J was trimmed by 5 bases and V by 4 bases; bases with no gene match: 8. The CDR3 is made up of 14 amino acids. Here the CDR3 DNA reads TGTGCCAGCAGCCGAACAGGGGAATGGACTGAAGCTTTCTTT. Its translation: CASSRTGEWTEAFF.